A selection of T cell receptor beta chains follows, all from one sample in a study of blood T cell repertoires in COVID-19. The method was immunoSEQ multiplex PCR; TCRdb's version includes in-frame clones alone and lacks a portion of them. Of hundreds of thousands of clones in the sample, 75% to 90% were seen once. The specimen sequenced was PBMCs or T cells enriched from blood (not recorded which). These receptors all come from a man between 18 and 29 years old who had recovered from COVID-19. Each CDR3 is given with its conserved first and last residue. D genes are given only for firm matches. For some rows the clone size is stated as once, few or many, or as a class when expanded; others skip it.

j_call | v_call | d_call | clone_size | cdr3_length | cdr3_nt | cdr3_aa
TRBJ1-2 | TRBV27 | TRBD1 | - | 17 | TGTGCCAGCAGCCAAACAGGGGGCGGATTAGGGGTCTATGGCTACACCTTC | CASSQTGGGLGVYGYTF
TRBJ1-2 | TRBV6-5 | - | - | 13 | TGTGCCAGCAAATCGAACCGGAACTATGGCTACACCTTC | CASKSNRNYGYTF
TRBJ1-5 | TRBV12-3/TRBV12-4 | - | - | 13 | TGTGCCAGCAGCACCTACAGGGATCAGCCCCAGCATTTT | CASSTYRDQPQHF
TRBJ1-4 | TRBV28 | - | - | 14 | TGTGCCAGCAGTTTCTCCGGAACTAATGAAAAACTGTTTTTT | CASSFSGTNEKLFF
TRBJ2-2 | TRBV6-5 | - | - | 15 | TGTGCCAGCAGCTACAGGAGAATTGGCACCGGGGAGCTGTTTTTT | CASSYRRIGTGELFF
TRBJ2-1 | TRBV2 | TRBD2 | - | 16 | TGTGCCAGCAGTGGTAGAGGGACTAGCGGGGTAGCTGAGCAGTTCTTC | CASSGRGTSGVAEQFF
TRBJ1-4 | TRBV19 | - | - | 19 | TGTGCCAGTAGTATCCCCACGGACAGCCCTGGGGGCCTTAATGAAAAACTGTTTTTT | CASSIPTDSPGGLNEKLFF
TRBJ2-1 | TRBV9 | - | - | 12 | TGTGCCAGCAGCGTACAATCCCATGAGCAGTTCTTC | CASSVQSHEQFF
TRBJ2-1 | TRBV10-3 | - | - | 13 | TGTGCCATCGGCCCCCCTCCCTACAATGAGCAGTTCTTC | CAIGPPPYNEQFF
TRBJ1-2 | TRBV5-5 | - | - | 16 | TGTGCCAGCAGCTTGGCCCCTCAGGTAGCTAACTATGGCTACACCTTC | CASSLAPQVANYGYTF
TRBJ2-5 | TRBV7-9 | TRBD1 | - | 13 | TGTGCCAGCAGCTTCCAGGGGGAAGAGACCCAGTACTTC | CASSFQGEETQYF
TRBJ1-2 | TRBV6-5 | - | - | 13 | TGTGCCAGCAATCCAGGTCCGAACTATGGCTACACCTTC | CASNPGPNYGYTF
TRBJ1-1 | TRBV4-1 | TRBD1 | - | 17 | TGCGCCAGCAGCCACCGGCGGGGAGTTCAGGGGGGAACTGAAGCTTTCTTT | CASSHRRGVQGGTEAFF
TRBJ2-1 | TRBV7-3 | TRBD2 | - | 18 | TGTGCCAGCAGCCGACTAGCGGGAGGGCTTAGCTCCTACAATGAGCAGTTCTTC | CASSRLAGGLSSYNEQFF
TRBJ1-6 | TRBV9 | - | - | 13 | TGTGCCAGCAGCGTCACACCTGGGCCACCCCTCCACTTT | CASSVTPGPPLHF
TRBJ1-5 | TRBV18 | TRBD1 | - | 16 | TGTGCCAGCTCACCAAAGGGACAGGGTAGCAATCAGCCCCAGCATTTT | CASSPKGQGSNQPQHF
TRBJ1-2 | TRBV5-1 | TRBD1 | - | 11 | TGCGCCAGCAGCTTGGGGACAGGGAACACCTTC | CASSLGTGNTF
TRBJ2-7 | TRBV5-4 | TRBD1 | - | 15 | TGTGCCAGCAGTTATCCCGAGGGACAGGGTTACGAGCAGTACTTC | CASSYPEGQGYEQYF
TRBJ1-2 | TRBV4-1 | - | once | 15 | TGCGCCAGCAGCGATCCACCCTTAGCCAGATATGGCTACACCTTC | CASSDPPLARYGYTF
TRBJ2-2 | TRBV19 | - | - | 19 | TGTGCCAGTAGTATAGACCCGGGACATATAGATTGGAACACCGGGGAGCTGTTTTTT | CASSIDPGHIDWNTGELFF
TRBJ2-7 | TRBV5-1 | TRBD2 | - | 13 | TGCGCCAGCAGGATAGCGGGGAGATACGAGCAGTACTTC | CASRIAGRYEQYF
TRBJ1-2 | TRBV3-1/TRBV3-2 | - | - | 14 | TGTGCCAGCAGATCCTCCGGGACAAGCTATGGCTACACCTTC | CASRSSGTSYGYTF
TRBJ1-1 | TRBV5-1 | TRBD1 | - | 15 | TGCGCCAGCAGCTTGGCGACAGGGGGAATCTCTGAAGCTTTCTTT | CASSLATGGISEAFF
TRBJ2-1 | TRBV19 | - | - | 16 | TGTGCCAGTAGCCTTAAGCCCCTGAGCTCCTACAATGAGCAGTTCTTC | CASSLKPLSSYNEQFF
TRBJ1-1 | TRBV6-2/TRBV6-3 | - | - | 14 | TGTGCCAGCAGTTACATCAGGGGGAACACTGAAGCTTTCTTT | CASSYIRGNTEAFF
TRBJ2-1 | TRBV5-1 | TRBD2 | - | 16 | TGCGCCAGCAGCTTGAAGGGACTAGCGGGAAGCAATGAGCAGTTCTTC | CASSLKGLAGSNEQFF
TRBJ2-1 | TRBV30 | TRBD2 | few | 19 | TGTGCCTGGTCTCACGGACTAGCGGGAGGCCAAAGCTCCTACAATGAGCAGTTCTTC | CAWSHGLAGGQSSYNEQFF
TRBJ2-3 | TRBV29-1 | - | - | 15 | TGCAGCGTTGAAGATTCAGGCCGGGGATTGGTTACGCAGTATTTT | CSVEDSGRGLVTQYF
TRBJ1-4 | TRBV14 | - | - | 15 | TGTGCCAGCAGCCTTCTCCAGGTGACTAATGAAAAACTGTTTTTT | CASSLLQVTNEKLFF
TRBJ1-5 | TRBV9 | - | - | 15 | TGTGCCAGCAGCGTAGTGCGCTATAGCAATCAGCCCCAGCATTTT | CASSVVRYSNQPQHF
TRBJ2-1 | TRBV11-2 | - | - | 16 | TGTGCCAGCAGCCCCTATGTGGGAGTTTCCGGCAATGAGCAGTTCTTC | CASSPYVGVSGNEQFF
TRBJ2-7 | TRBV6-2/TRBV6-3 | - | - | 14 | TGTGCCAGCAGTTACGGAGTGCTCACCTACGAGCAGTACTTC | CASSYGVLTYEQYF
TRBJ1-2 | TRBV25-1 | TRBD1 | - | 13 | TGTGCCAGCAGAGCTACAGGGGACTATGGCTACACCTTC | CASRATGDYGYTF
TRBJ1-2 | TRBV7-9 | TRBD1 | - | 15 | TGTGCCAGCAGCTACCCTACGGACAGGGTTGGTGGCTACACCTTC | CASSYPTDRVGGYTF
TRBJ2-7 | TRBV7-9 | TRBD1 | - | 15 | TGTGCCAGCAGCTCCTGGACAGGGTTGACCTACGAGCAGTACTTC | CASSSWTGLTYEQYF
TRBJ1-2 | TRBV5-6 | - | - | 16 | TGTGCCAGCAGCTTGGCGGTGGTCCTTCACTTCTATGGCTACACCTTC | CASSLAVVLHFYGYTF
TRBJ1-3 | TRBV5-1 | - | - | 14 | TGCGCCAGCAGCTTACAGGGTTCTGGAAACACCATATATTTT | CASSLQGSGNTIYF
TRBJ1-6 | TRBV5-1 | TRBD1 | - | 15 | TGCGCCAGCAGCTTCAGGGGGCACAGTAATTCACCCCTCCACTTT | CASSFRGHSNSPLHF
TRBJ1-1 | TRBV20-1 | - | - | 13 | TGCAGTGCTAGTGGACGGGGGGGCACTGAAGCTTTCTTT | CSASGRGGTEAFF
TRBJ2-7 | TRBV7-6 | TRBD2 | - | 14 | TGTGCCAGCAGCTCGCTAGCGGGGCCTTACGAGCAGTACTTC | CASSSLAGPYEQYF
TRBJ1-2 | TRBV10-3 | TRBD1 | - | 13 | TGTGCCATCAGCCTTGGACAGGCATATGGCTACACCTTC | CAISLGQAYGYTF
TRBJ2-7 | TRBV12-3/TRBV12-4 | - | - | 11 | - | CASSSSGEQYF
TRBJ1-5 | TRBV6-2/TRBV6-3 | - | - | 14 | TGTGCCAGCAACCCGAGCAGCAGGGATCAGCCCCAGCATTTT | CASNPSSRDQPQHF
TRBJ2-1 | TRBV5-1 | TRBD2 | - | 16 | TGCGCCAGCAGCTTCATGACTAGCGGGGGCATTAATGAGCAGTTCTTC | CASSFMTSGGINEQFF
TRBJ2-7 | TRBV3-1/TRBV3-2 | TRBD1 | - | 13 | TGTGCCAGCAGCCCGGACAGGGACTACGAGCAGTACTTC | CASSPDRDYEQYF